One and the same sample provided the 8 T cell receptor beta chains below, sequenced in a study of beta chain features in type 1 diabetes. What was sequenced were expressed TCRB transcripts, since all of the isolated RNA had been reverse transcribed. Clones were read by immunoSEQ multiplex PCR, and TCRdb kept only the in-frame ones, dropping some. The table shows nearly 350,000 clones, with under 8.5% occurring only once. Input material: central memory CD4+ T cells from blood. Receptor source: a woman under 30 in good health.

The chain uses TRBV27 and TRBJ1-1; perhaps TRBD1 as D (6 bases). This CDR3 spans 14 amino acids. Germline assignment: CDR1 MNHEY and CDR2 SMNVEV (reference sequence). Trimming shortened V by 3 bases and J by 5 bases, and 13 bases separated the two germline ends. The CDR3 sequence: CASSFAQGKTEAFF. The DNA of the CDR3 is TGTGCCAGCAGTTTTGCACAGGGAAAAACTGAAGCTTTCTTT.

This clone has just a few counts. The V gene is TRBV15, the J gene TRBJ2-7; 7 bases align to TRBD2. CDR3 length equals 14 residues. Per the germline V gene, CDR1 is LNHNV and CDR2 is YYDKDF (reference sequence). V lost 0 bases, J lost 6 bases, and 5 bases stayed unmatched. The chain's CDR3 is CATSRESGMSEQYF. CDR3 sequence (DNA): TGTGCCACCAGCAGAGAGAGCGGGATGAGCGAGCAGTACTTC.

With respect to this clone: With a much larger clone just one base away, this may be a read error. DNA for the CDR3: TGTGCCAGCAGCTTACGATACAATGAGCAGTTCTTC. Its translation is CASSLRYNEQFF. The chain uses TRBV7-6 and TRBJ2-1; D gene ambiguous. From germline, CDR1 is SGHVS and CDR2 FNYEAQ. Trimming pared 2 bases from V and 4 bases from J, leaving 3 bases between. This CDR3 comprises 12 residues.

The chain has TRBV2 and TRBJ2-1, with 10 nucleotides matching TRBD1. This CDR3 is built from 15 residues. V was pared by 0 bases and J by 5 bases, with 1 base of the junction left unmatched. Looked up from germline, CDR1 is SNHLY and CDR2 is FYNNEI. CDR3 nucleotides: TGTGCCAGCAGTGAAGCGGACAGGGGGGACAATGAGCAGTTCTTC. It specifies CASSEADRGDNEQFF. Filled out from reference TRBV2 and TRBJ2-1, the complete variable domain reads EPEVTQTPSHQVTQMGQEVILRCVPISNHLYFYWYRQILGQKVEFLVSFYNNEISEKSEIFDDQFSVERPDGSNFTLKIRSTKLEDSAMYFCASSEADRGDNEQFFGPGTRLTVL.

The genes are TRBV25-1 and TRBJ1-1, with D unresolved. Looked up from germline, CDR1 is MGHDK and CDR2 is SYGVNS. The V end was cut by 1 base, the J end by 5 bases, with 8 bases between. The CDR3 totals 13 residues. The CDR3 protein is CASSEFVSTEAFF. The CDR3 region has the DNA TGTGCCAGCAGTGAATTCGTCTCTACTGAAGCTTTCTTT.

This clone was found a few times. The chain uses TRBV20-1 and TRBJ2-1; D call uncertain. With 7 bases removed from V and 7 bases from J, the gap between germline ends came to 11 bases. This CDR3 contains 11 residues. CDR1 is DFQATT and CDR2 is SNEGSKA in the germline V gene (reference sequence). The CDR3 DNA follows: TGCAGTGTGGGCCGGTGGAATGAGCAGTTCTTC. Amino acid sequence: CSVGRWNEQFF.

This clone has ten or more counts. The V gene is TRBV7-9, the J gene TRBJ2-3; 7 positions match TRBD1. V trimming: 3 bases; J trimming: 4 bases; junction bases outside the gene matches: 1. CDR1 is SEHNR and CDR2 is FQNEAQ in the germline V gene (reference sequence). The length of the CDR3 is 13 residues. CDR3 DNA: TGTGCCAGCAGCTTGGGGACAGCAGATACGCAGTATTTT. As protein: CASSLGTADTQYF. The full variable domain, rest sourced from reference TRBV7-9 and TRBJ2-3, is DTGVSQNPRHKITKRGQNVTFRCDPISEHNRLYWYRQTLGQGPEFLTYFQNEAQLEKSRLLSDRFSAERPKGSFSTLEIQRTEQGDSAMYLCASSLGTADTQYFGPGTRLTVL.

This chain joins TRBV6-1 and TRBJ1-1; D unresolved. From germline, CDR1 is MNHNS and CDR2 SASEGT. The ends were cut back, 5 bases at V and 1 base at J, with 14 bases in the middle. This CDR3 is built from 15 residues. In DNA form, the CDR3 reads TGTGCCAGCAGTCCGCTGCCAACTCCGAACACTGAAGCTTTCTTT. As protein: CASSPLPTPNTEAFF.